Each of the 25 T cell receptor beta chains below was sequenced from the same sample in a study of neurological immune-mediated disorders. MiXCR, run by TCRdb on the 5' RACE reads, gives a single entry per CDR3 protein. This sample yields tens of thousands of distinct CDR3 sequences, of which 2% to 2.5% are seen a single time; approximately 2.4% belongs to the top ten. The specimen was PBMCs. These receptors were collected from a man aged 50 to 60 with multiple sclerosis.

Regarding this clonotype: This sequence may be a read error, since a much larger clone differs from it by one base. V is TRBV5-6 and J is TRBJ1-1, with no clear D. Germline lookup yields CDR1 SGHDT and CDR2 YYEEEE. The CDR3 has 11 amino acids. The V gene lost 5 bases and the J gene lost 5 bases, with 7 bases spanning the gap. CDR3 in DNA: TGTGCCAGCAGATGGGGTACTGAAGCTTTCTTT. Protein: CASRWGTEAFF.

Details on this clonotype: Since the CDR3 does not end with the conserved phenylalanine or tryptophan, this likely comes from a read error. The V gene is TRBV5-1, the J gene TRBJ2-7; 8 bases fit TRBD2. Germline V gene data show CDR1 as SGHRS and CDR2 as YFSETQ. With 4 bases clipped from V and 0 bases from J, the junction kept 3 bases outside the gene matches. This CDR3 is built from 14 residues. The CDR3 nucleotides read TGCGCCAGCAGCCCAAGCGGGGGCTCCTACGAGCAGTACAAC. Its translation is CASSPSGGSYEQYN.

The table lists this clonotype with many counts. The chain joins TRBV29-1 to TRBJ2-5, with unresolved D. The ends were cut back, 8 bases at V and 5 bases at J, with 24 bases in the middle. This CDR3 has 15 residues. CDR1 and CDR2 from the germline V gene are SQVTM and ANQGSEA. CDR3 sequence: CSPHTPTRLQETQYF. CDR3 bases: TGCAGCCCCCATACCCCCACGAGGTTGCAGGAGACCCAGTACTTC.

This clonotype has ten or more counts. The gene calls are TRBV5-1 and TRBJ2-7, with a possible D match to TRBD2 (5 bases). Between the trimmed V and J ends, which lost 3 bases and 0 bases, there was a span of 16 bases. CDR3 size: 16 residues. Per germline, CDR1 SGHRS and CDR2 YFSETQ. This CDR3 is CASSSDGRRSSYEQYF. The CDR3 region has the DNA TGCGCCAGCAGCTCGGACGGACGGAGGAGCTCCTACGAGCAGTACTTC.

This clonotype was recorded at least ten times. This rearrangement joins TRBV12-3 or TRBV12-4 to TRBJ2-1; TRBD2 is a possible D gene (5 bases). The V and J ends lost 3 bases and 7 bases respectively, with 7 bases between them. The CDR3 is 12 amino acids. CDR3: CASSFPGNEQFF. The CDR3, as DNA: TGTGCCAGCAGTTTCCCGGGGAATGAGCAGTTCTTC.

This clonotype has only a few counts. This chain uses TRBV20-1 with TRBJ1-1; D is ambiguous. Trimming cost V 2 bases and J 1 base, with 11 bases left between them. Germline values: CDR1 DFQATT, CDR2 SNEGSKA (reference sequence). This CDR3 has 14 residues. The CDR3 coding sequence is TGCAGTGCTAGAATCCGGCAAGCGAACACTGAAGCTTTCTTT. It translates to CSARIRQANTEAFF.

By sample share, this clonotype is medium-sized. The chain is built from TRBV20-1 and TRBJ2-7; 7 bases agree with TRBD1. The V segment lost 0 bases and the J segment 5 bases; nucleotides outside the gene matches: 13. CDR3 length equals 16 residues. Germline CDR1 DFQATT, CDR2 SNEGSKA (reference sequence). The CDR3 protein is CSARDPRQGRLDEQYF. As DNA, the CDR3 is TGCAGTGCTAGAGATCCCCGACAGGGTCGTTTGGACGAGCAGTACTTC.

Of note for this clonotype: This may stem from a read error, because a much larger clone lies one nucleotide away. This chain links TRBV4-2 with TRBJ1-2; D not resolved. CDR1 LGHNA and CDR2 YNFKEQ come from the germline V gene. This CDR3 has 13 residues. Here the CDR3 reads CTSSGQGEGGYTF. The CDR3 DNA reads as TGTACCAGCAGCGGGCAAGGAGAAGGCGGCTACACCTTC.

This clonotype was seen ten or more times. The J gene is TRBJ2-5, the V gene TRBV12-3 or TRBV12-4; D is uncertain. Trimming left V 5 bases short and J 5 bases short, with 18 bases between. The CDR3 extends over 15 amino acids. The CDR3 nucleotides are TGTGCCAGCAGTCCAATCCCGGCCAGACGGGAGACCCAGTACTTC. Translating it yields CASSPIPARRETQYF.

Many counts were recorded for this clonotype. J is TRBJ2-2 and V is TRBV4-3; no clear D. The germline gives CDR1 LGHNA, CDR2 YSLEER. The V gene lost 1 base and the J gene lost 4 bases, with 4 bases spanning the gap. The length of the CDR3 is 13 residues. Here the CDR3 DNA reads TGCGCCAGCAGCCAAGTGACCACCGGGGAGCTGTTTTTT. Protein: CASSQVTTGELFF.

Many counts were recorded for this clonotype. In DNA, the CDR3 is TGCGCCAGCAGCTTGGCTGGGACAGGGTACGGTCAGCCCCAGCATTTT. Translating it yields CASSLAGTGYGQPQHF. The chain carries TRBV5-1 and TRBJ1-5; TRBD1 matches at 9 bases. The CDR3 is 16 amino acids. With V trimmed by 0 bases and J by 6 bases, 7 bases remained unmatched. Germline lookup yields CDR1 SGHRS and CDR2 YFSETQ.

This clonotype was detected many times. In DNA, the CDR3 is TGTGCCATCAGTGATCCCGGGACGGCCGACTCCTACGAGCAGTACTTC. Amino acids: CAISDPGTADSYEQYF. The chain joins TRBV10-3 to TRBJ2-7, with D perhaps given as TRBD1 or TRBD2 (5 bases each). V was trimmed by 3 bases and J by 0 bases, leaving 15 bases between them. There are 16 residues in the CDR3. Germline loops: CDR1 ENHRY, CDR2 SYGVKD.

There are many counts of this clonotype. CDR3 in DNA: TGTGCCAGCAGCGGACTGGGCCCCCCGGGACAGGGATCCACAGATACGCAGTATTTT. Translating gives CASSGLGPPGQGSTDTQYF. The V and J genes are TRBV7-9 and TRBJ2-3; TRBD1 matches at 9 bases. Trimming removed 5 bases from V and 2 bases from J; junction bases left unmatched: 17. Germline V lookup: CDR1 SEHNR, CDR2 FQNEAQ (reference sequence). The CDR3 has 19 residues.

This clonotype was recorded many times. The V and J genes are TRBV2 and TRBJ2-3, with unresolved D. Germline CDR1 reads SNHLY; CDR2 reads FYNNEI. Trimming took off 4 bases at V and 5 bases at J, with 13 bases between the two ends. CDR3 length: 14 amino acids. Here the CDR3 reads CASSASAPEDTQYF. DNA for the CDR3: TGTGCCAGCAGTGCTTCGGCGCCCGAAGATACGCAGTATTTT.

This clonotype was found many times. The genes are TRBV12-3 or TRBV12-4 and TRBJ1-1; D is undetermined. The CDR3 contains 14 residues. Trimming shortened V by 1 base and J by 11 bases, and 17 bases separated the two germline ends. CDR3 region: CASSLDILTDRAFF. The CDR3 DNA reads as TGTGCCAGCAGTTTAGATATCCTTACTGATCGGGCTTTCTTT.

This clonotype was seen ten or more times. CDR3 sequence: CASSQGRVLSEAFF. CDR3 nucleotide sequence: TGCGCCAGCAGCCAGGGACGGGTCCTTTCTGAAGCTTTCTTT. The V gene is TRBV4-1, the J gene TRBJ1-1, with D perhaps matching TRBD1 (5 bases). The CDR3 contains 14 residues. Trimming pared 3 bases from V and 6 bases from J, leaving 14 bases between. The germline CDR1 and CDR2 sequences are MGHRA and YSYEKL.

In this sample, this clonotype turned up a few times. The V and J genes are TRBV5-1 and TRBJ1-2; perhaps TRBD1 as D (5 bases). This CDR3 contains 15 residues. Germline V gene data show CDR1 as SGHRS and CDR2 as YFSETQ. Between the trimmed V and J ends, which lost 2 bases and 8 bases, there was a span of 19 bases. The CDR3 DNA sequence: TGCGCCAGCAGCTTAGTAACGACCGGGACGTTGGGCTACACCTTC. This encodes CASSLVTTGTLGYTF.

At least ten counts were recorded for this clonotype. The chain links TRBV3-1 to TRBJ1-1, with 10 bases that match TRBD1. The germline V gene has CDR1 LGHDT and CDR2 YNNKEL (reference sequence). Trimming removed 6 bases from V and 11 bases from J; junction bases left unmatched: 6. This CDR3 contains 12 residues. CDR3 nucleotide sequence: TGTGCCAGCAGAAGGGACAGGGGCATCGCTTTCTTT. Translating gives CASRRDRGIAFF.

This clonotype was seen ten or more times. This chain uses TRBV20-1 with TRBJ2-7; D unclear. Trimming removed 0 bases from V and 5 bases from J, with 14 bases in between. Germline V gives CDR1 DFQATT, CDR2 SNEGSKA (reference sequence). This CDR3 is 14 amino acids long. Written as DNA, the CDR3 is TGCAGTGCTAGAGAGCCCGGCGCTTCCCACGAGCAGTACTTC. It yields the protein CSAREPGASHEQYF.

This clonotype was counted between two and nine times. The chain joins TRBV20-1 to TRBJ1-2, with TRBD1 as a possible D gene (5 bases). The germline V gene encodes CDR1 DFQATT and CDR2 SNEGSKA (reference sequence). The CDR3 is 13 amino acids. The V end was cut by 3 bases, the J end by 0 bases, with 8 bases between. CDR3 region: CSASGGSNYGYTF. The CDR3 DNA sequence: TGCAGTGCTAGTGGGGGATCTAACTATGGCTACACCTTC.

The J gene is TRBJ1-2, the V gene TRBV11-2; weak D call: TRBD1 (5 bases). Trimming shortened V by 5 bases and J by 0 bases, and 16 bases separated the two germline ends. The CDR3 is made up of 16 amino acids. Looked up from germline, CDR1 is SGHAT and CDR2 is FQNNGV. The CDR3 protein is CASSPGHRTSNYGYTF. CDR3 DNA sequence: TGTGCCAGCAGCCCAGGACACCGCACATCTAACTATGGCTACACCTTC.

This clonotype came up a few times. CDR3 nucleotide sequence: TGTGCCAGCAGTGGAGCAGGAGAGACCCAGTACTTC. This translates into CASSGAGETQYF. The rearrangement uses TRBV6-2 or TRBV6-3 and TRBJ2-5; D gene ambiguous. This CDR3 spans 12 amino acids. CDR1 and CDR2 from the germline V gene are MNHEY and SVGEGT. V was cut by 5 bases and J by 4 bases, with 8 bases left in between.

This clonotype was recorded at least ten times. The chain combines TRBV20-1 with TRBJ1-6; maybe TRBD1 (5 bases). CDR1 and CDR2 (germline): DFQATT, SNEGSKA (reference sequence). CDR3 size: 17 residues. Trimming stripped 0 bases from V and 3 bases from J, with 15 bases between. The CDR3 here is CSARDRGVGNYNSPLHF. Written as DNA, the CDR3 is TGCAGTGCTAGAGATCGGGGGGTGGGGAACTATAATTCACCCCTCCACTTT.

In its sample, this clonotype was seen many times. V usage is TRBV6-5 and J usage is TRBJ1-2, with 7 bases that match TRBD1. Trimming cost V 8 bases and J 2 bases; bases outside gene matches: 8. CDR1 MNHEY and CDR2 SVGAGI come from the germline V gene. The CDR3 is 14 residues long. CDR3 nucleotide sequence: TGTGCCAGCTTCGCCTCGACAGGGAACTATGGCTACACCTTC. Residues: CASFASTGNYGYTF.

Comments on this clonotype: This may be a read error, as it is one base from a much larger clone. This sequence joins TRBV9 and TRBJ2-3, with 8 bases aligning to TRBD2. CDR1 is SGDLS and CDR2 is YYNGEE in the germline V gene. This CDR3 comprises 16 residues. After removal of 3 bases from V and 4 bases from J, the junction contained 10 bases not matched to a gene. In DNA, the CDR3 is TGTGCCAGCAGCGCCACCGGGACTAGAGGTTCAGATACGCAGTATTTT. It specifies CASSATGTRGSDTQYF.